This T cell receptor (beta chain) was observed in a study of blood T cells in healthy people across ages. This clonotype has ten or more counts. Germline CDR1 is LNHNV and CDR2 is YYDKDF (reference sequence). There are 15 residues in the CDR3. V was cut by 4 bases and J by 7 bases, with 16 bases left in between. Through a sample-barcoded 5' primer and a J-beta primer mix, a second PCR was run for roughly 6 to 12 cycles. Each of the samples gave a minimum of 2.5 million paired-end reads that contained CDR3. Using its own MiXCR run on the 5' RACE reads, TCRdb lists one record per CDR3 protein. This sample has some 800,000 distinct CDR3 sequences, with approximately 44% found just once.

The TCR sequence derives from a man aged 55 to 69 in good health. The gene calls are TRBV15 and TRBJ1-4; D unclear. Sequences were obtained from blood. CDR3 DNA sequence: TGTGCCACCAGCACCGGCGGGAGAGCTTTTGAAAAACTGTTTTTT. Protein sequence: CATSTGGRAFEKLFF. Full variable domain (rest looked up from reference TRBV15 and TRBJ1-4): DAMVIQNPRYQVTQFGKPVTLSCSQTLNHNVMYWYQQKSSQAPKLLFHYYDKDFNNEADTPDNFQSRRPNTSFCFLDIRSPGLGDTAMYLCATSTGGRAFEKLFFGSGTQLSVL.